This passage covers 18 T cell receptor beta chains from one sample sequenced in a study of CD8 T cells in Susac syndrome. The authors reverse transcribed roughly 0.5 to 1 ug RNA with random hexamers. MiXCR, run by TCRdb on the immunoSEQ multiplex PCR reads, gives a single entry per CDR3 protein. The table shows some 120,000 distinct CDR3 sequences, with around 94% occurring only once. The sequencing input was CD8+ T cells from PBMCs. Receptor source: a human donor with Susac syndrome.

V and J are TRBV7-9 and TRBJ1-2, with 7 bases lining up with TRBD1. The length of the CDR3 is 16 residues. CDR1 is SEHNR and CDR2 is FQNEAQ in the germline V gene (reference sequence). J gave up 0 bases and V 5 bases, and 9 bases lay outside the gene matches. The CDR3 is CASSPGTVLTNYGYTF. The DNA for the CDR3 is TGTGCCAGCAGCCCAGGGACAGTCCTTACTAACTATGGCTACACCTTC.

V gene TRBV7-8 combines with J gene TRBJ2-7; a possible D gene is TRBD2 (6 bases). Germline CDR1 is SGHVS and CDR2 is FQNEAQ. The V and J ends lost 2 bases and 3 bases respectively, with 17 bases between them. The CDR3 runs to 16 residues. CDR3 nucleotide sequence: TGTGCCAGCAGCTTACGGTCCAGCGGGTCAATCTACGAGCAGTACTTC. Its translation is CASSLRSSGSIYEQYF.

The rearrangement links TRBV4-3 to TRBJ1-2, with TRBD1 as a possible D gene (6 bases). CDR1 is LGHNA and CDR2 is YSLEER in the germline V gene. The germline V and J ends were trimmed by 0 bases and 2 bases, with 13 bases remaining between them. This CDR3 spans 16 amino acids. CDR3 region: CASSQDNRESNYGYTF. CDR3 DNA: TGCGCCAGCAGCCAAGATAACAGGGAGTCGAACTATGGCTACACCTTC.

This chain links TRBV30 with TRBJ1-5; D remains ambiguous. The length of the CDR3 is 16 residues. Trimming took 0 bases from V and 2 from J, leaving 14 bases between them. Germline loops: CDR1 GTSNPN, CDR2 SVGIG (reference sequence). CDR3 sequence reads: CAWSVLGVPGNQPQHF. CDR3 sequence (DNA): TGTGCCTGGAGTGTACTTGGGGTCCCGGGCAATCAGCCCCAGCATTTT.

This chain joins TRBV7-9 and TRBJ2-7; D is perhaps TRBD1 (6 bases). The CDR3 has 16 amino acids. V lost 5 bases to trimming and J lost 2 bases, with 19 bases between them. Germline V lookup: CDR1 SEHNR, CDR2 FQNEAQ (reference sequence). The CDR3 here is CASSHPPRGWTYEQYF. In DNA, the CDR3 is TGTGCCAGCAGCCACCCCCCGAGGGGGTGGACCTACGAGCAGTACTTC.

The genes are TRBV18 and TRBJ1-1; possibly TRBD1 for D (6 bases). Per germline, CDR1 KGHSH and CDR2 LQKENI. The length of the CDR3 is 15 residues. The V end lost 4 bases, the J end lost 0 bases, and 12 bases lay between the germline ends. The CDR3: CASSRKDSLNTEAFF. The CDR3 region has the DNA TGTGCCAGCTCACGAAAGGACAGTTTGAACACTGAAGCTTTCTTT. Full variable domain (outside the CDR3, taken from reference TRBV18 and TRBJ1-1): NAGVMQNPRHLVRRRGQEARLRCSPMKGHSHVYWYRQLPEEGLKFMVYLQKENIIDESGMPKERFSAEFPKEGPSILRIQQVVRGDSAAYFCASSRKDSLNTEAFFGQGTRLTVV.

Written as DNA, the CDR3 is TGTGCCAGCTCACCGGCGTGGGTAGAGACTAGGACAGACCAAGAGACCCAGTACTTC. Protein sequence: CASSPAWVETRTDQETQYF. This sequence joins TRBV18 and TRBJ2-5; either TRBD1 or TRBD2 may supply D (6 bases each). The CDR3 sequence is 19 residues long. Germline values: CDR1 KGHSH, CDR2 LQKENI. V shed 3 bases and J shed 0 bases, with 23 bases lying between them.

The chain combines TRBV12-3 or TRBV12-4 with TRBJ1-1; D possibly corresponds to TRBD1 (5 bases). The CDR3 is 13 amino acids. Trimming pared 3 bases from V and 5 bases from J, leaving 10 bases between. The CDR3 sequence: CASSFGGDTEAFF. The CDR3 DNA follows: TGTGCCAGCAGTTTCGGGGGAGATACTGAAGCTTTCTTT.

To note about this clonotype: A read error may account for a junction end that differs from germline. The chain recombines TRBV4-1 with TRBJ2-7; D not resolved. Germline V lookup: CDR1 MGHRA, CDR2 YSYEKL. The CDR3 runs 14 residues. The DNA for the CDR3 is TGCGCCAGCAGCCAAGTGGGTATTCGGAGCCCGTGGGACTTC. Translating it yields CASSQVGIRSPWDF.

This clonotype was recorded only once. V and J are TRBV28 and TRBJ1-5, with D possibly matching TRBD1 (5 bases). In germline, CDR1 is MDHEN, CDR2 SYDVKM. This CDR3 contains 16 residues. The V end lost 2 bases, the J end lost 2 bases, and 13 bases lay between the germline ends. CDR3 protein: CASSLGRRDGNQPQHF. CDR3 in DNA: TGTGCCAGCAGTTTAGGCAGGAGGGACGGCAATCAGCCCCAGCATTTT. The entire variable domain, with the rest obtained from reference TRBV28 and TRBJ1-5, is as follows: DVKVTQSSRYLVKRTGEKVFLECVQDMDHENMFWYRQDPGLGLRLIYFSYDVKMKEKGDIPEGYSVSREKKERFSLILESASTNQTSMYLCASSLGRRDGNQPQHFGDGTRLSIL.

The chain couples TRBV7-9 to TRBJ1-2, with no clear D. V lost 6 bases and J lost 4, with 18 bases in between. The CDR3 runs 15 residues. Looked up from germline, CDR1 is SEHNR and CDR2 is FQNEAQ (reference sequence). CDR3 protein: CASRREDFRSYGYTF. The CDR3 DNA reads as TGTGCCAGCAGGAGGGAGGACTTTAGGTCCTATGGCTACACCTTC.

In DNA form, the CDR3 reads TGCGCCAGCAGCCCGGTTCTAGGTCTACAGGGGGCTGCCTACGAGCAGTACTTC. Amino acid sequence: CASSPVLGLQGAAYEQYF. This chain links TRBV4-1 with TRBJ2-7, with 9 bases identical to TRBD1. This CDR3 has 18 amino acids. Losses at the gene ends were 4 bases for V and 2 bases for J; bases not matched to a gene: 15. CDR1 and CDR2 (germline): MGHRA, YSYEKL.

The V and J genes are TRBV6-5 and TRBJ1-2; no firm D call. The CDR3 has 14 amino acids. Germline CDR1 reads MNHEY; CDR2 reads SVGAGI. V dropped 0 bases and J dropped 2 bases, with 7 bases sitting between them. The CDR3 DNA reads TGTGCCAGCAGTTACTCGAACTGGAACTATGGCTACACCTTC. Translating it yields CASSYSNWNYGYTF.

This clonotype has a handful of counts. The CDR3 loop is CASSQDMANTGELFF. In DNA, the CDR3 is TGTGCCAGCAGCCAAGATATGGCCAACACCGGGGAGCTGTTTTTT. The J gene is TRBJ2-2, the V gene TRBV3-1; unclear D gene. Germline V gene data show CDR1 as LGHDT and CDR2 as YNNKEL (reference sequence). The CDR3 consists of 15 residues. Trimming took 0 bases from V and 2 from J, leaving 7 bases between them.

V is TRBV7-9 and J is TRBJ2-7; D tentatively reads TRBD1 or TRBD2 (6 bases each). Trimming removed 5 bases at V and 1 base at J, with 18 bases between. The CDR3 extends over 16 amino acids. Germline CDR1 is SEHNR and CDR2 is FQNEAQ (reference sequence). CDR3 sequence: CASSGGSGVPSYEQYF. The CDR3 region has the DNA TGTGCCAGCAGCGGGGGGTCAGGGGTCCCGTCCTACGAGCAGTACTTC.

The J gene is TRBJ1-4, the V gene TRBV11-2; D gene uncertain. Germline V gene data show CDR1 as SGHAT and CDR2 as FQNNGV. The CDR3 is made up of 15 amino acids. V dropped 1 base and J dropped 1 base, with 7 bases sitting between them. DNA of the CDR3: TGTGCCAGCAGCTTAGTGGGGAGAACTAATGAAAAACTGTTTTTT. Translation: CASSLVGRTNEKLFF. Full variable domain (outside the CDR3, taken from reference TRBV11-2 and TRBJ1-4): EAGVAQSPRYKIIEKRQSVAFWCNPISGHATLYWYQQILGQGPKLLIQFQNNGVVDDSQLPKDRFSAERLKGVDSTLKIQPAKLEDSAVYLCASSLVGRTNEKLFFGSGTQLSVL.

The chain has TRBV20-1 and TRBJ2-7; D is perhaps TRBD2 (6 bases). There are 14 residues in the CDR3. Between the trimmed V and J ends, which lost 0 bases and 2 bases, there was a span of 11 bases. The V gene's germline CDR1 is DFQATT and CDR2 SNEGSKA (reference sequence). The CDR3 bases are TGCAGTGCTAGAGATTTGAGGGAGGCCTACGAGCAGTACTTC. Translation gives CSARDLREAYEQYF.

This rearrangement joins TRBV28 to TRBJ2-7; 11 bases match TRBD2. The CDR3 totals 14 residues. Germline assignment: CDR1 MDHEN and CDR2 SYDVKM. The V and J ends lost 5 bases and 3 bases, in that order; junction bases with no gene match: 3. The CDR3 here is CASSLSGGDYEQYF. DNA for the CDR3: TGTGCCAGCAGTCTTAGCGGGGGGGACTACGAGCAGTACTTC.